This T cell receptor (beta chain) was identified in a study of PD-1 blockade in classical Hodgkin lymphoma. Study at large: Intravenous nivolumab at 3 mg/kg was given to patients every 2 weeks. Study results and caveats: The diversity seen at baseline in complete responders resembled that of newly diagnosed patients. Exclusion was applied to patients who started nivolumab under 1 year after ASCT.

The CDR3 totals 16 residues. The germline gives CDR1 MNHEY, CDR2 SMNVEV (reference sequence). Trimming removed 5 bases from V and 0 bases from J; junction bases left unmatched: 6. Data came from immunoSEQ multiplex PCR; TCRdb stores just in-frame clones and leaves some out. The table lists tens of thousands of clones, approximately 85% of them singletons. Time point specified: cycle 4 day 1 (C4D1), after more than 5 weeks of nivolumab. Every patient had relapsed following autologous stem cell transplantation, and cohorts differed in brentuximab vedotin exposure. The authors purified CD4+ T cells from thawed PBMCs by magnetic negative selection. With regard to this clone: Its antigen is unknown.

J is TRBJ2-7 and V is TRBV27; 11 bases align to TRBD2. This receptor was identified in a human donor with classical Hodgkin lymphoma. The source material was CD4+ T cells from blood, sampled before the fourth cycle of nivolumab. The CDR3 loop reads CASSHLGTSGSYEQYF. The DNA for the CDR3 is TGTGCCAGCAGTCACCTCGGGACTAGCGGCTCCTACGAGCAGTACTTC.